Listed below are T cell receptor beta chains from one sample, sequenced in a study of OX40 agonist ivuxolimab in advanced cancers. This table comes from immunoSEQ multiplex PCR, and its TCRdb copy is limited to in-frame clones, with some not included. The sample includes tens of thousands of clones, 90% to 95% of them seen just once. Specimen: CD4+ or CD8+ T cells sorted from blood, collected in a trial of the OX40 agonist ivuxolimab. All receptors come from an adult with an advanced solid tumor such as melanoma, head and neck, liver or kidney cancer. Each CDR3 is given with its conserved first and last residue. D genes are given only for firm matches. Clone size is given for some rows only: seen once, a few or many times, or a class if the clone is expanded.

abundance,j_gene,d_gene,v_gene,CDR3nt,CDR3aa
NA,TRBJ2-1,TRBD2,TRBV11-2,TGTGCCAGCAGCCCGGGACTAGCGGGAGATGGACAGTTCTTC,CASSPGLAGDGQFF
NA,TRBJ1-3,NA,TRBV28,TGTGCCAGCAGGGGGGTCCCTGGAAACACCATATATTTT,CASRGVPGNTIYF
NA,TRBJ2-3,NA,TRBV7-2,TGTGCCAGCAGCTTAGGACAGTTCACAGATACGCAGTATTTT,CASSLGQFTDTQYF
few,TRBJ1-5,NA,TRBV2,TGTGCCAGCAGTGATCCCGGGCAGGGTCAGCCCCAGCATTTT,CASSDPGQGQPQHF
NA,TRBJ2-1,TRBD2,TRBV19,TGTGCCAGTAGTATGCTAGCGGTTAGGAGCTCCTACAATGAGCAGTTCTTC,CASSMLAVRSSYNEQFF
NA,TRBJ2-1,NA,TRBV28,TGTGCCAGCAGTTTAAAGGGGTATGAGCAGTTCTTC,CASSLKGYEQFF
NA,TRBJ1-1,NA,TRBV28,TGTGCCAGCAGGGATGTGAGTCGCACTGAAGCTTTCTTT,CASRDVSRTEAFF
NA,TRBJ2-5,TRBD1,TRBV7-9,TGTGCCAGCAGCTTAGTAACAGGGGCTCAAGAGACCCAGTACTTC,CASSLVTGAQETQYF
NA,TRBJ1-1,NA,TRBV10-2,TGCGCCAGCAGTGAGTCCAGTCAGGGAGAGGCGGCTTTCTTT,CASSESSQGEAAFF
NA,TRBJ2-1,NA,TRBV5-1,TGCGCCAGCAGCCCAGGACTCCAGAGCTCCTACAATGAGCAGTTCTTC,CASSPGLQSSYNEQFF
NA,TRBJ2-1,NA,TRBV18,TGTGCCAGCTCACCACCCAACGGGAATGAGCAGTTCTTC,CASSPPNGNEQFF
NA,TRBJ2-4,NA,TRBV5-1,TGCGCCAGCAGCCCCCAGGGGGCCAAAAACATTCAGTACTTC,CASSPQGAKNIQYF
NA,TRBJ1-5,TRBD1,TRBV6-1,TGTGCCAGCAGTGGGTGGCAGGGGGTGATCTATAGCAATCAGCCCCAGCATTTT,CASSGWQGVIYSNQPQHF
NA,TRBJ2-7,NA,TRBV7-2,TGTGCCAGCAGCTCCGAAGTCAGGGCCGGCGAGCAGTACTTC,CASSSEVRAGEQYF
NA,TRBJ2-3,NA,TRBV27,TGTGCCAGCAGTTTGGGGACTCCTAGCACAGATACGCAGTATTTT,CASSLGTPSTDTQYF
NA,TRBJ1-1,NA,TRBV5-1,TGCGCCAGCAGCTCAGCTGGGCGCCCGGAAGCTTTCTTT,CASSSAGRPEAFF
NA,TRBJ1-2,NA,TRBV5-1,TGCGCCAGCAGCGTGGGGCCGTCTAACTATGGCTACACCTTC,CASSVGPSNYGYTF
NA,TRBJ1-5,NA,TRBV19,TGTGCCGCCGGGGGACCCCCCTATAGCAATCAGCCCCAGCATTTT,CAAGGPPYSNQPQHF
few,TRBJ2-2,TRBD2,TRBV5-1,TGCGCCAGCAGCCGGGGACTAGCGGGATCTGGTGGCGGGGAGCTGTTTTTT,CASSRGLAGSGGGELFF
NA,TRBJ2-5,TRBD1,TRBV19,TGTGCCAGTAGTATAGCGGGACAGGGTGGAGAGACCCAGTACTTC,CASSIAGQGGETQYF
NA,TRBJ2-3,TRBD1,TRBV5-1,TGCGCCAGCAGCTTGGGGGGACAGACCACAGATACGCAGTATTTT,CASSLGGQTTDTQYF
NA,TRBJ2-1,NA,TRBV30,TGTGCCTGGAGCCCTGGCAGGGTTGGGGAGCAGTTCTTC,CAWSPGRVGEQFF